What follows are 2 T cell receptor beta chains derived from one specimen sequenced in a study of blood T cells in healthy people across ages. A sample-barcoded 5' primer and a J-beta primer mix were used in a second PCR of roughly 6 to 11 cycles. TCRdb reprocessed the 5' RACE reads via MiXCR and lists one record per CDR3 protein. The sample lists about 1.4 million distinct CDR3 sequences, 55% to 75% occurring once. The sample consisted of blood. These receptors all stem from a man between 18 and 35 years old in good health.

This clonotype was detected only a few times. This sequence joins TRBV20-1 and TRBJ2-7; 7 bases are a match to TRBD1. The CDR3 contains 15 residues. Per germline, CDR1 DFQATT and CDR2 SNEGSKA (reference sequence). The J segment lost 6 bases and the V segment lost 0 bases, leaving 11 bases of the junction unmatched. The CDR3 loop is CSARDRPGGRSEQYF. For the CDR3, the DNA is TGCAGTGCTAGAGATCGGCCAGGGGGAAGGAGCGAGCAGTACTTC.

The chain couples TRBV29-1 to TRBJ2-3; TRBD2 matches at 11 bases. CDR3 size: 15 residues. Germline V gene sequence: CDR1 SQVTM, CDR2 ANQGSEA. J was trimmed by 4 bases and V by 6 bases; bases with no gene match: 9. CDR3 nucleotide sequence: TGCAGCGTCCTCGGGGTAGCGGGAGGGCCAGATACGCAGTATTTT. Translating it yields CSVLGVAGGPDTQYF.